What follows is one T cell receptor (beta chain) and its context. Antigen: not known. The sample originates from a study of shared clonotypes between healthy human individuals. Study-wide context: Three plates were used per donor for CD4 naive, three for CD4 memory, two for CD8 naive and one for CD8 memory. The study's findings and limits: Rarefaction analysis demonstrated incomplete sorted-subset sequencing notwithstanding large depth.

Method: immunoSEQ multiplex PCR; TCRdb's copy keeps in-frame clones and lacks some. The sample includes under 1,900,000 clones, around 98.5% of them seen just once. The investigators split CD4+ cells into a CD45RA+ naive subset and a CD45RA-negative memory subset. Germline V gives CDR1 SGDLS, CDR2 YYNGEE. CDR3 length equals 15 residues. Trimming took off 0 bases at V and 2 bases at J, with 8 bases between the two ends. V is TRBV9 and J is TRBJ2-2, with a possible D match to TRBD1 (5 bases). This TCR derives from a young man in good health. The sequenced sample was naive CD4+ T cells sorted from blood. Specified subset: CD45RA+ positively selected. CDR3 sequence (DNA): TGTGCCAGCAGCGTAGCCAGGGTCAACACCGGGGAGCTGTTTTTT. Translating gives CASSVARVNTGELFF.